Each of the 6 T cell receptor beta chains below was sequenced from the same sample in a study of T cell repertoires in cytomegalovirus infection. The antigens these receptors bind are not known. Using its own MiXCR run on the reads, TCRdb lists one record per CDR3 protein. Of 300,000 to 400,000 distinct CDR3 sequences listed, 25% to 30% are singletons. The material sequenced was cultured PBMCs, taken from culture after CMV antigen stimulation. The receptors were gathered from a human donor in good health (CMV status not recorded). Some clones in this sample may be carry-over from other donors' samples.

The chain couples TRBV24-1 to TRBJ1-1; D possibly corresponds to TRBD1 (5 bases). The CDR3 sequence is 15 residues long. Germline CDR1 reads KGHDR; CDR2 reads SFDVKD. Deletions cut 4 bases from V and 2 bases from J, with 13 bases between. The CDR3: CATSDTGTGNTEAFF. In nucleotides, the CDR3 is TGTGCCACCAGTGACACCGGGACGGGAAACACTGAAGCTTTCTTT.

V and J are TRBV7-9 and TRBJ2-7; 9 nucleotides align to TRBD1. V lost 5 bases to trimming and J lost 0 bases; unmatched junction nucleotides: 5. CDR1 and CDR2 (germline): SEHNR, FQNEAQ (reference sequence). This CDR3 is built from 15 residues. The CDR3 loop reads CASSPGTGYSYEQYF. CDR3 DNA: TGTGCCAGCAGCCCCGGGACAGGGTACTCCTACGAGCAGTACTTC.

This clonotype was detected only a few times. The chain employs TRBV29-1 and TRBJ2-1; maybe TRBD2 (5 bases). The CDR3 runs 15 residues. Germline lookup yields CDR1 SQVTM and CDR2 ANQGSEA. V was pared by 7 bases and J by 2 bases, with 18 bases between. The CDR3 sequence: CSDAHSEVPYNEQFF. The CDR3 DNA sequence: TGCAGCGACGCGCATTCGGAGGTACCCTACAATGAGCAGTTCTTC.

This clonotype was found a few times. The CDR3 bases are TGTGCCAGCAGTGAAACTCAACTAGGCGGTGGCTACACCTTC. Protein sequence: CASSETQLGGGYTF. The chain recombines TRBV6-1 with TRBJ1-2; no firm D call. The CDR3 runs 14 residues. Germline CDR1 MNHNS, CDR2 SASEGT. V lost 2 bases to trimming and J lost 7 bases, with 14 bases between them.

The chain recombines TRBV6-1 with TRBJ1-2; D gene ambiguous. Germline assignment: CDR1 MNHNS and CDR2 SASEGT. The length of the CDR3 is 14 residues. Trimming took off 2 bases at V and 4 bases at J, with 11 bases between the two ends. The CDR3, as DNA: TGTGCCAGCAGTGAATCGCGAAACTTCTATGGCTACACCTTC. It codes for CASSESRNFYGYTF.

The gene calls are TRBV28 and TRBJ2-5; TRBD1 matches at 7 bases. Trimming removed 5 bases from V and 4 bases from J; junction bases left unmatched: 10. Germline CDR1 reads MDHEN; CDR2 reads SYDVKM. The CDR3 runs 15 residues. Written as DNA, the CDR3 is TGTGCCAGCAGTGGCAGACAGGGTAGGCGAGAGACCCAGTACTTC. It translates to CASSGRQGRRETQYF.